This T cell receptor beta chain emerged from a study of neoadjuvant anti-PD-1 for oral cavity cancer. In the study overall: Non-progressing patients received a fourth nivolumab dose near day 43, then surgery on days 50-56.

General study results and limits: Post-nivolumab, blood T cell clonality was significantly elevated in non-responders. Treg/Th17 ratio rose with pretreatment blood and fell with post-treatment tumor TCRbeta clonality.

CDR3 length: 17 amino acids. Germline loops: CDR1 SGHTS, CDR2 YDEGEE. Trimming pared 4 bases from V and 0 bases from J, leaving 14 bases between. PBMC libraries mostly used approximately 500 ng of input genomic DNA, with six replicates per sample. This table comes from immunoSEQ multiplex PCR, and its TCRdb copy is limited to in-frame clones, with some not included. The sample contains just under 70,000 clones, approximately 81% of which appear only once. The time point here: after neoadjuvant nivolumab, at surgical resection. This clone is a singleton in its sample. Its antigen is currently unknown. This TCR was sampled from a person aged 40 to 85 with oral cavity squamous cell carcinoma. The sample in question was PBMCs, obtained after nivolumab (anti-PD-1) treatment. The chain combines TRBV5-8 with TRBJ2-6; weak D call: TRBD1 (6 bases). This CDR3 reads CASSITGLGSGANVLTF. DNA for the CDR3: TGTGCCAGCAGCATTACAGGGCTCGGCTCTGGGGCCAACGTCCTGACTTTC.